The sample holds a few counts of the clone carrying this T cell receptor beta chain. What it binds is not known. V shed 10 bases and J shed 0 bases, with 13 bases lying between them. This CDR3 is built from 13 residues. Germline V CDR1 and CDR2: SGHRS, YFSETQ. This entry comes from a study of OX40 agonist ivuxolimab in advanced cancers. As for the study in general: Partial responses were achieved by three patients: one hepatocellular carcinoma, two cutaneous melanoma.

Data came from immunoSEQ multiplex PCR; TCRdb stores just in-frame clones and leaves some out. This table holds roughly 77,000 clones, 92% found once. Findings and caveats of the study: Fewer expanded clones were found on average in CD4+ than in CD8+ T cells.

The sample consisted of CD4+ or CD8+ T cells sorted from blood, taken in a trial of the OX40 agonist ivuxolimab. V usage is TRBV5-1 and J usage is TRBJ1-1; the D gene is possibly TRBD1 (6 bases). The sequence was collected from an adult with an advanced solid tumor such as melanoma, head and neck, liver or kidney cancer. CDR3 protein: CAGRTEMNTEAFF. CDR3 nucleotide sequence: TGCGCCGGCCGGACAGAAATGAACACTGAAGCTTTCTTT.